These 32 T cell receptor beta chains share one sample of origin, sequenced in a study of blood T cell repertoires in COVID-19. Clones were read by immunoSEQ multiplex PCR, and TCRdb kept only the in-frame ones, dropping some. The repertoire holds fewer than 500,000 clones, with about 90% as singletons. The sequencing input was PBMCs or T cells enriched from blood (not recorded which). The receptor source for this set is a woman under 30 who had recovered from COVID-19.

CDR3 amino acids: CASSLENTLRGNEQFF. DNA of the CDR3: TGCGCCAGCAGCTTGGAGAACACCTTACGGGGGAATGAGCAGTTCTTC. This sequence joins TRBV5-1 and TRBJ2-1; D perhaps matches TRBD2 (6 bases). Trimming left V 0 bases short and J 7 bases short, with 17 bases between. CDR3 length: 16 amino acids. Germline assignment: CDR1 SGHRS and CDR2 YFSETQ.

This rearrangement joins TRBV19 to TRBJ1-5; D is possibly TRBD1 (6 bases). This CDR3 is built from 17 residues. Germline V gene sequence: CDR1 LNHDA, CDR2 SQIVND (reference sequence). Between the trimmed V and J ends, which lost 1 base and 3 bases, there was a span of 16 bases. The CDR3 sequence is CASSIAPGTPNNQPQHF. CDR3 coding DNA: TGTGCCAGTAGTATAGCCCCAGGGACACCCAACAATCAGCCCCAGCATTTT.

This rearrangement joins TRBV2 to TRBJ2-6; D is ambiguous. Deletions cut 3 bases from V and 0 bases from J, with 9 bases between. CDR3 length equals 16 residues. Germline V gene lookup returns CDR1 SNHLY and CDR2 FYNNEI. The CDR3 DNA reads TGTGCCAGCAGTGATCCAGTCCTCTCTGGGGCCAACGTCCTGACTTTC. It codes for CASSDPVLSGANVLTF.

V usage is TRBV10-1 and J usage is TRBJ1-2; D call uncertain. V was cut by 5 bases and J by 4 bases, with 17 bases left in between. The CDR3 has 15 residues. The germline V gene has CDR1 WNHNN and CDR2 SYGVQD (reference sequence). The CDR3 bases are TGCGCCAGCAGTCAGAACATTGGAGCCTCCTATGGCTACACCTTC. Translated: CASSQNIGASYGYTF.

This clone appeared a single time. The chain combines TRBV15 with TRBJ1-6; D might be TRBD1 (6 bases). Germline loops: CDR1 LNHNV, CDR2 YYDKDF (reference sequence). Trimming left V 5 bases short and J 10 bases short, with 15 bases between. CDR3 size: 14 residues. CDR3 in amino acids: CATSSGPGGSPLHF. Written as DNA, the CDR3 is TGTGCCACCAGCTCAGGCCCGGGGGGCTCACCCCTCCACTTT. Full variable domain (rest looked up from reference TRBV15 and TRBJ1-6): DAMVIQNPRYQVTQFGKPVTLSCSQTLNHNVMYWYQQKSSQAPKLLFHYYDKDFNNEADTPDNFQSRRPNTSFCFLDIRSPGLGDTAMYLCATSSGPGGSPLHFGNGTRLTVT.

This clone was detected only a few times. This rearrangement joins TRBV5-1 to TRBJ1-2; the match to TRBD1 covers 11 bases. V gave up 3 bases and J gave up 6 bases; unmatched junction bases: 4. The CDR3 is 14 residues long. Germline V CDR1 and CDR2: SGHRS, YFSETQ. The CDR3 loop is CASSWGQGDDGYTF. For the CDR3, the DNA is TGCGCCAGCAGCTGGGGACAGGGGGACGATGGCTACACCTTC.

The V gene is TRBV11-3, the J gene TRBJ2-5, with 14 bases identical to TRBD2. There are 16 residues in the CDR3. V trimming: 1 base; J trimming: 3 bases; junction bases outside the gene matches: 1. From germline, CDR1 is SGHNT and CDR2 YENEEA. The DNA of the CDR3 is TGTGCCAGCAGCTTAGGGGGACTAGCGGGGGAAGAGACCCAGTACTTC. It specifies CASSLGGLAGEETQYF.

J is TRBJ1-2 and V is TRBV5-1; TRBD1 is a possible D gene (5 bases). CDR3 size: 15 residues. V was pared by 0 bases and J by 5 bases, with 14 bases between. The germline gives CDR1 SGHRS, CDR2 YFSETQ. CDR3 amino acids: CASSLDFQGGYGYTF. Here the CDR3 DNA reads TGCGCCAGCAGCTTGGATTTTCAGGGAGGTTATGGCTACACCTTC.

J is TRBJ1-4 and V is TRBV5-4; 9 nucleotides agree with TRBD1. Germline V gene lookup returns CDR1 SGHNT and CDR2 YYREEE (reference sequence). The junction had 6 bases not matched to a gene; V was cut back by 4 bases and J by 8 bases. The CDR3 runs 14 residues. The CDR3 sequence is CASSRRDRDEKLFF. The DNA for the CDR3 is TGTGCCAGCAGCCGCCGGGACAGGGACGAAAAACTGTTTTTT. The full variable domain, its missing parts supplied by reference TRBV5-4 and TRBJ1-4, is ETGVTQSPTHLIKTRGQQVTLRCSSQSGHNTVSWYQQALGQGPQFIFQYYREEENGRGNFPPRFSGLQFPNYSSELNVNALELDDSALYLCASSRRDRDEKLFFGSGTQLSVL.

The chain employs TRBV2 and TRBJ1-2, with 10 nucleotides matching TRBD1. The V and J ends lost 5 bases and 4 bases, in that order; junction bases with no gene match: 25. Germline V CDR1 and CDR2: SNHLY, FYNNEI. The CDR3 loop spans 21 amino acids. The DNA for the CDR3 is TGTGCCAGCAGTCAAGGTCTAAGTCGTTGGGACGGACAGGGGGAAGGCTATGGCTACACCTTC. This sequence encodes CASSQGLSRWDGQGEGYGYTF. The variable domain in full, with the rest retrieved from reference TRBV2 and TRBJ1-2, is EPEVTQTPSHQVTQMGQEVILRCVPISNHLYFYWYRQILGQKVEFLVSFYNNEISEKSEIFDDQFSVERPDGSNFTLKIRSTKLEDSAMYFCASSQGLSRWDGQGEGYGYTFGSGTRLTVV.

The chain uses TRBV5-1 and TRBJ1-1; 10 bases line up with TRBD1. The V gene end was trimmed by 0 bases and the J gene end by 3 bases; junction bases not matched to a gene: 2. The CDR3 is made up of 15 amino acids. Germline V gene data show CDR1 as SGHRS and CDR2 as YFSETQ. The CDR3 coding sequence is TGCGCCAGCAGCTTGGCCGGGACAGGGGACACTGAAGCTTTCTTT. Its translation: CASSLAGTGDTEAFF.

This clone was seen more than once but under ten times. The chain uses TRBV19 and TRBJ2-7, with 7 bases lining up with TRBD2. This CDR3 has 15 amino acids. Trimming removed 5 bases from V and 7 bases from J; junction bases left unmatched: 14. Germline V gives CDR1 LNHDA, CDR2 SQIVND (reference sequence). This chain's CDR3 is CASSFSASGVREQYF. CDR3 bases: TGTGCCAGTAGTTTCTCGGCCAGCGGGGTTAGAGAGCAGTACTTC.

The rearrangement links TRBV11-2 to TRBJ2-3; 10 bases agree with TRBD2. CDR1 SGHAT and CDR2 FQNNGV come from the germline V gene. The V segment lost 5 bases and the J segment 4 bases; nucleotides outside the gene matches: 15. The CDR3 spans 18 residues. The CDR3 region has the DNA TGTGCCAGCAGCCCCCGAGGGCTAGCGGGGGAGGTTGCAGATACGCAGTATTTT. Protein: CASSPRGLAGEVADTQYF. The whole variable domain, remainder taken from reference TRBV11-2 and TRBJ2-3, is EAGVAQSPRYKIIEKRQSVAFWCNPISGHATLYWYQQILGQGPKLLIQFQNNGVVDDSQLPKDRFSAERLKGVDSTLKIQPAKLEDSAVYLCASSPRGLAGEVADTQYFGPGTRLTVL.

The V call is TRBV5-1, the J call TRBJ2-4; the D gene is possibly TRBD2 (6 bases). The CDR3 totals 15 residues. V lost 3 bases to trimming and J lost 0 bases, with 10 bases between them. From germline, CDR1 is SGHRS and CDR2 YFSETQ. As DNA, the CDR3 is TGCGCCAGCAGCTCGGTGGGGGGAGCCAAAAACATTCAGTACTTC. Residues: CASSSVGGAKNIQYF.

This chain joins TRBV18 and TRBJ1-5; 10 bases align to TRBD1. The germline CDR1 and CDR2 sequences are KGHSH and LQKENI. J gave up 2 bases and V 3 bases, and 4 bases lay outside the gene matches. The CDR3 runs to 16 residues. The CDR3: CASSPDRGQGNQPQHF. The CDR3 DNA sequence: TGTGCCAGCTCACCTGACAGGGGGCAGGGCAATCAGCCCCAGCATTTT.

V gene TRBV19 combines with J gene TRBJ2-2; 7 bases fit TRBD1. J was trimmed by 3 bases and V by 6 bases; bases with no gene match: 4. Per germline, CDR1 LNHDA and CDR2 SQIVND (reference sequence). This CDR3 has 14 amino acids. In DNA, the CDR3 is TGTGCCAGTAGACGACAGGGTGACACCGGGGAGCTGTTTTTT. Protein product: CASRRQGDTGELFF.

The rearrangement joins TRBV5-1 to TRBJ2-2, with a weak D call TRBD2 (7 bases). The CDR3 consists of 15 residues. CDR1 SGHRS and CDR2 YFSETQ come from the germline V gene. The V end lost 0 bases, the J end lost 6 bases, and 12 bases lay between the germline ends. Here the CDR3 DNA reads TGCGCCAGCAGCTTGGTACAGGGAGGGTCCGGGGAGCTGTTTTTT. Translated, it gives CASSLVQGGSGELFF.

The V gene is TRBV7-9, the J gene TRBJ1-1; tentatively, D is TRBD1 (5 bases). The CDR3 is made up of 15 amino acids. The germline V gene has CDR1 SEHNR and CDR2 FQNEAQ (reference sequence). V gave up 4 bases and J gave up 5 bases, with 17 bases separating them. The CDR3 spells CASSSSGGEQTEAFF. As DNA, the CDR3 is TGTGCCAGCAGCTCTTCGGGGGGTGAGCAAACTGAAGCTTTCTTT.

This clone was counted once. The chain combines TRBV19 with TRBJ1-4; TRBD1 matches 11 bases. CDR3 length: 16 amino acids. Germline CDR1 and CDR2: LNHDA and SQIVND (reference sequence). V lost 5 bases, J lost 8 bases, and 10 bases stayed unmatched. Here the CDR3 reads CASSVTPGQGDEKLFF. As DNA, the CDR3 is TGTGCCAGTAGTGTAACACCGGGACAGGGGGACGAAAAACTGTTTTTT.

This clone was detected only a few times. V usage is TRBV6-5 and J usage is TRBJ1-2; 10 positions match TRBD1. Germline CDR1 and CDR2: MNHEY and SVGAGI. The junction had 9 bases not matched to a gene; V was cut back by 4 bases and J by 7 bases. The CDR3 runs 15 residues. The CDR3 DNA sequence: TGTGCCAGCAGTTCCCCCGGGACAGGGGTGCCTGGCTACACCTTC. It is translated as CASSSPGTGVPGYTF.

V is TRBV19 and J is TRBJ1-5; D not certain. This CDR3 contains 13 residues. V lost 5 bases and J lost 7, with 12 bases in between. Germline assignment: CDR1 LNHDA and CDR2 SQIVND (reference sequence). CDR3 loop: CASSLRDGQPQHF. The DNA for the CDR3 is TGTGCCAGTAGTCTACGGGATGGGCAGCCCCAGCATTTT.

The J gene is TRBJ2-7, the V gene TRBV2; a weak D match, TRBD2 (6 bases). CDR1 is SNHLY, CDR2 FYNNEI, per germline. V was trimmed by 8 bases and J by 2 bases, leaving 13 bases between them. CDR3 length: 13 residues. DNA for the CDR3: TGTGCCAGCGTTAGGGACTTTACCTACGAGCAGTACTTC. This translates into CASVRDFTYEQYF.

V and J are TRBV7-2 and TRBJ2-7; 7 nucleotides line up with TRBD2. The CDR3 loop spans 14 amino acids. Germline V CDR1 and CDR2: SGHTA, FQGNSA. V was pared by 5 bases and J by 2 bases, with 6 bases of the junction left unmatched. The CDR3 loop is CASSLLATTYEQYF. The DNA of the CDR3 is TGTGCCAGCAGCCTACTAGCGACTACCTACGAGCAGTACTTC.

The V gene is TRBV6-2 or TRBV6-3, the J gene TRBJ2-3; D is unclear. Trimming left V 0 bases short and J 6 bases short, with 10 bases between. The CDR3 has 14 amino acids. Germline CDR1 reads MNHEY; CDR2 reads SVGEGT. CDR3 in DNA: TGTGCCAGCAGTTACTCGTACTCAGCGGATACGCAGTATTTT. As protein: CASSYSYSADTQYF.

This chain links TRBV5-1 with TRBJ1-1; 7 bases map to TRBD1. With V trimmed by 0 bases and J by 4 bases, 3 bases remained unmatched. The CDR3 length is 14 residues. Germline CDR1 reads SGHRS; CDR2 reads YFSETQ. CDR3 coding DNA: TGCGCCAGCAGCTTGGAAGCAGGGGGCACTGAAGCTTTCTTT. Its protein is CASSLEAGGTEAFF.

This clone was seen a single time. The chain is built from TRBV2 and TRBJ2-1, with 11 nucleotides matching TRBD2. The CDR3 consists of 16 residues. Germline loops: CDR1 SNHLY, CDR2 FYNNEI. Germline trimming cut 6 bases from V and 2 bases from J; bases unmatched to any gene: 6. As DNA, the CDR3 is TGTGCCAGCAGGGCAACTAGCGGGGGCCCCTACAATGAGCAGTTCTTC. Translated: CASRATSGGPYNEQFF.

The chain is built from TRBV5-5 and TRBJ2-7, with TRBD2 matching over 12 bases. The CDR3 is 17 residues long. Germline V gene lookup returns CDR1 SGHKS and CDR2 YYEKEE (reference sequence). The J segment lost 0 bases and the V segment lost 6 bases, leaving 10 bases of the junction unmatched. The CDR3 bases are TGTGCCAGCACCCCCGGACTAGCGGGGTACAGCTCCTACGAGCAGTACTTC. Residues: CASTPGLAGYSSYEQYF.

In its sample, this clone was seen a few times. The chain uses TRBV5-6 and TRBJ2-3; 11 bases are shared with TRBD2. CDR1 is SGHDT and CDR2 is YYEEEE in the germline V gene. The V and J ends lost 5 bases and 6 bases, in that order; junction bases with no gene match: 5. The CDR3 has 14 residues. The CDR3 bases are TGTGCCAGCAGTACGCTAGCGGGGGGTGATACGCAGTATTTT. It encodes CASSTLAGGDTQYF.

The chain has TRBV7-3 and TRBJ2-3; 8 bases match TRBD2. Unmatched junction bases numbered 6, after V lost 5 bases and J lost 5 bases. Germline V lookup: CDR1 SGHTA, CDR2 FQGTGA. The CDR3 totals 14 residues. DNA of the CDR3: TGTGCCAGCAGCCCCCGGGGGGGCCAAGATACGCAGTATTTT. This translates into CASSPRGGQDTQYF.

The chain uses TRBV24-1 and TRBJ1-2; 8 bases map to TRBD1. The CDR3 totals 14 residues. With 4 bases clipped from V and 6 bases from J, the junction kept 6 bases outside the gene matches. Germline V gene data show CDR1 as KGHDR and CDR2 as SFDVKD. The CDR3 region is CATSDTDREDGYTF. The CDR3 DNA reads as TGTGCCACCAGTGACACGGACAGGGAGGATGGCTACACCTTC.

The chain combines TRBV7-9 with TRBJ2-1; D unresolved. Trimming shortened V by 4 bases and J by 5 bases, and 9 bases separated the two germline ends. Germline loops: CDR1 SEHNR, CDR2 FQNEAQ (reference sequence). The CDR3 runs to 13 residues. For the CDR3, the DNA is TGTGCCAGCAGCTCGAAGCTAAACAATGAGCAGTTCTTC. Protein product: CASSSKLNNEQFF.

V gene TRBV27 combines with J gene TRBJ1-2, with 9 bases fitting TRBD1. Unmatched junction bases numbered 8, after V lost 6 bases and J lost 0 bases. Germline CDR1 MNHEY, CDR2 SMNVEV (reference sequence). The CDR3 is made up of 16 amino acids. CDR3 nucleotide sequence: TGTGCCAGCAGGTCTCCGGGACAGGGAACTAACTATGGCTACACCTTC. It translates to CASRSPGQGTNYGYTF.